The 32 T cell receptor beta chains given below trace back to one sample, sequenced in a study of cytomegalovirus exposure and HLA in healthy donors. Using immunoSEQ multiplex PCR, the repertoire was profiled, and TCRdb retains in-frame clones only, with some absent. The sample shows under 200,000 clones, under 95% of them seen only once. The sample taken for sequencing was PBMCs. These receptor sequences come from a woman younger than 30 in good health and CMV-seropositive.

The gene calls are TRBV28 and TRBJ1-3; no definite D call. CDR1 MDHEN and CDR2 SYDVKM come from the germline V gene. The CDR3 consists of 14 residues. The ends were cut back, 4 bases at V and 0 bases at J, with 7 bases in the middle. CDR3 residues: CASSSTASGNTIYF. Written as DNA, the CDR3 is TGTGCCAGCAGTTCCACTGCCTCTGGAAACACCATATATTTT.

The J gene is TRBJ1-1, the V gene TRBV6-1; 7 bases line up with TRBD1. The germline CDR1 and CDR2 sequences are MNHNS and SASEGT. V shed 6 bases and J 5 bases; nucleotides not matched to a gene: 6. The CDR3 has 13 amino acids. Here the CDR3 DNA reads TGTGCCAGCAGGACTTGGACAGGAACTGAAGCTTTCTTT. Translation gives CASRTWTGTEAFF.

The chain joins TRBV5-1 to TRBJ1-2, with D possibly matching TRBD1 (6 bases). Deletions cut 2 bases from V and 5 bases from J, with 13 bases between. Germline CDR1 and CDR2: SGHRS and YFSETQ. This CDR3 region has 14 residues. CDR3 protein: CASSFLGGTYGYTF. CDR3 DNA: TGCGCCAGCAGCTTCCTGGGGGGGACATATGGCTACACCTTC.

As regards this clone: Relative to the germline gene, one junction end is altered; a read error may explain this. The rearrangement joins TRBV2 to TRBJ2-7, with 9 nucleotides matching TRBD2. The CDR3 consists of 13 residues. From germline, CDR1 is SNHLY and CDR2 FYNNEI. The DNA for the CDR3 is TGTGCCAGCATGGGCGGGGGGGCCTATGAGCAGTACTTC. Encoded protein: CASMGGGAYEQYF.

The V and J genes are TRBV5-6 and TRBJ2-5; possible D gene TRBD1, 6 bases. V lost 1 base and J 4 bases, leaving 11 bases between the germline ends. From germline, CDR1 is SGHDT and CDR2 YYEEEE. The CDR3 runs to 14 residues. The CDR3 loop is CASSLRQGIETQYF. CDR3 nucleotides: TGTGCCAGCAGCTTGAGGCAGGGGATAGAGACCCAGTACTTC.

This chain connects TRBV28 to TRBJ2-7; D possibly corresponds to TRBD1 (6 bases). The V and J ends lost 6 bases and 0 bases respectively, with 15 bases between them. The CDR3 sequence is 15 residues long. Germline V gene lookup returns CDR1 MDHEN and CDR2 SYDVKM. DNA of the CDR3: TGTGCCAGCAGCCGAACCCAACAGGGCTCCTACGAGCAGTACTTC. It yields the protein CASSRTQQGSYEQYF.

The chain links TRBV6-5 to TRBJ2-1; maybe TRBD2 (5 bases). Trimming shortened V by 5 bases and J by 5 bases, and 10 bases separated the two germline ends. Germline values: CDR1 MNHEY, CDR2 SVGAGI. This CDR3 region has 13 residues. The CDR3 sequence is CASSRDYNNEQFF. CDR3 nucleotides: TGTGCCAGCAGTCGCGACTACAACAATGAGCAGTTCTTC.

This chain joins TRBV7-2 and TRBJ1-2; TRBD1 matches 8 bases. The germline CDR1 and CDR2 sequences are SGHTA and FQGNSA. V gave up 5 bases and J gave up 4 bases; unmatched junction bases: 6. The CDR3 has 14 amino acids. CDR3 sequence (DNA): TGTGCCAGCAGCCTGGACAGGGTAGGCTATGGCTACACCTTC. This gives the protein CASSLDRVGYGYTF.

This clone showed up just a few times. The chain carries TRBV6-5 and TRBJ2-1, with D possibly being TRBD2 (6 bases). The CDR3 extends over 14 amino acids. V shed 5 bases and J shed 9 bases, with 17 bases lying between them. Germline CDR1 reads MNHEY; CDR2 reads SVGAGI. The CDR3 DNA is TGTGCCAGCAGTCTATACGGGGGTTCAAGTGAGCAGTTCTTC. It is translated as CASSLYGGSSEQFF.

As DNA, the CDR3 is TGTGCCAGCAGAATATCTAGCGGGAGCGACAATGAGCAGTTCTTC. Residues: CASRISSGSDNEQFF. V gene TRBV6-6 combines with J gene TRBJ2-1; the match to TRBD2 covers 10 bases. This CDR3 contains 15 residues. The germline gives CDR1 MNHNY, CDR2 SVGAGI (reference sequence). V lost 6 bases and J lost 5; bases outside the gene matches: 7.

J is TRBJ2-3 and V is TRBV7-2; 16 bases line up with TRBD2. The CDR3 runs to 16 residues. The J segment lost 8 bases and the V segment lost 5 bases, leaving 7 bases of the junction unmatched. Looked up from germline, CDR1 is SGHTA and CDR2 is FQGNSA. The CDR3 spells CASSKPGTSGGGTQYF. The CDR3 DNA sequence: TGTGCCAGCAGCAAGCCCGGGACTAGCGGGGGGGGTACGCAGTATTTT.

The rearrangement joins TRBV4-3 to TRBJ1-2, with a weak D call TRBD1 (5 bases). Germline V CDR1 and CDR2: LGHNA, YSLEER. Between the trimmed V and J ends, which lost 4 bases and 4 bases, there was a span of 13 bases. CDR3 length: 14 amino acids. CDR3 nucleotide sequence: TGCGCCAGCAGCCTAACGACAGCTTCCTATGGCTACACCTTC. It codes for CASSLTTASYGYTF.

This chain links TRBV6-4 with TRBJ2-1, with TRBD1 matching 7 bases. Germline trimming cut 3 bases from V and 1 base from J; bases unmatched to any gene: 0. The CDR3 is made up of 14 amino acids. CDR1 is MRHNA, CDR2 SNTAGT, per germline. The CDR3 reads CASSEDRSYNEQFF. The CDR3 region has the DNA TGTGCCAGCAGTGAGGACAGGTCCTACAATGAGCAGTTCTTC.

This clone has just one count. The chain employs TRBV10-3 and TRBJ1-2; 12 nucleotides match TRBD1. The CDR3 contains 16 residues. Germline CDR1 and CDR2: ENHRY and SYGVKD. V was clipped by 6 bases and J by 7 bases; unmatched bases: 12. The chain's CDR3 is CAIRLGQGAESGGYTF. The CDR3 nucleotides read TGTGCCATCAGGTTGGGACAGGGGGCGGAATCAGGTGGCTACACCTTC.

The chain is built from TRBV6-1 and TRBJ2-2, with D tentatively TRBD1 (5 bases). V was pared by 0 bases and J by 6 bases, with 20 bases between. Looked up from germline, CDR1 is MNHNS and CDR2 is SASEGT. The CDR3 covers 18 residues. The CDR3 reads CASSEAIFNQGNSGELFF. The CDR3, as DNA: TGTGCCAGCAGTGAAGCTATATTTAACCAGGGTAACTCCGGGGAGCTGTTTTTT.

J is TRBJ2-7 and V is TRBV10-2, with 8 bases matching TRBD1. The V and J ends lost 5 bases and 1 base, in that order; junction bases with no gene match: 4. This CDR3 has 14 residues. Germline loops: CDR1 WSHSY, CDR2 SAAADI. In nucleotides, the CDR3 is TGCGCCAGCAGTCGGACAGGGTGGTCCTACGAGCAGTACTTC. Translating gives CASSRTGWSYEQYF.

This chain connects TRBV5-1 to TRBJ1-5; possible D gene TRBD1, 5 bases. Germline loops: CDR1 SGHRS, CDR2 YFSETQ. This CDR3 is built from 13 residues. The V and J ends lost 8 bases and 8 bases respectively, with 17 bases between them. CDR3 sequence: CARQKGFLKPQHF. CDR3 sequence (DNA): TGCGCCAGACAGAAGGGGTTCTTGAAGCCCCAGCATTTT.

CDR3 residues: CASRVSGTGEKLFF. CDR3 nucleotide sequence: TGTGCCAGCAGGGTTAGTGGAACAGGCGAAAAACTGTTTTTT. The chain employs TRBV25-1 and TRBJ1-4; maybe TRBD1 (5 bases). The germline gives CDR1 MGHDK, CDR2 SYGVNS. V dropped 6 bases and J dropped 8 bases, with 16 bases sitting between them. The CDR3 is 14 residues long.

The rearrangement links TRBV25-1 to TRBJ1-1; D is perhaps TRBD1 (5 bases). Deletions cut 0 bases from V and 3 bases from J, with 11 bases between. The CDR3 sequence is 15 residues long. Per germline, CDR1 MGHDK and CDR2 SYGVNS. The CDR3 reads CASSEYPGKDTEAFF. DNA for the CDR3: TGTGCCAGCAGTGAATATCCAGGGAAGGACACTGAAGCTTTCTTT.

The rearrangement uses TRBV19 and TRBJ2-5, with D possibly TRBD2 on 5 matching bases. The CDR3 loop spans 16 amino acids. CDR1 and CDR2 from the germline V gene are LNHDA and SQIVND (reference sequence). With 6 bases removed from V and 2 bases from J, the gap between germline ends came to 19 bases. The CDR3 region has the DNA TGTGCCAGTAGCGATCTGTGGGGAGTAGTACAAGAGACCCAGTACTTC. Amino acid sequence: CASSDLWGVVQETQYF.

The chain uses TRBV11-2 and TRBJ2-7, with 12 bases fitting TRBD2. Germline CDR1 reads SGHAT; CDR2 reads FQNNGV. This CDR3 spans 17 amino acids. After removal of 3 bases from V and 5 bases from J, the junction contained 11 bases not matched to a gene. The CDR3 sequence: CASSFRTSGVTYDEQYF. CDR3 bases: TGTGCCAGCAGCTTCCGGACTAGCGGGGTTACCTATGACGAGCAGTACTTC. Supplemented by reference TRBV11-2 and TRBJ2-7, the full variable domain reads EAGVAQSPRYKIIEKRQSVAFWCNPISGHATLYWYQQILGQGPKLLIQFQNNGVVDDSQLPKDRFSAERLKGVDSTLKIQPAKLEDSAVYLCASSFRTSGVTYDEQYFGPGTRLTVT.

This chain joins TRBV1 and TRBJ1-3. TRBV1 is a pseudogene segment. The CDR3 length is 15 residues. The CDR3 sequence: CTSSQESFSGNTIYF. For the CDR3, the DNA is TGCACCAGCAGCCAAGAAAGCTTCTCTGGAAACACCATATATTTT.

The rearrangement joins TRBV6-1 to TRBJ2-7; D unclear. V shed 1 base and J shed 2 bases, with 9 bases lying between them. The CDR3 is 14 residues long. The germline V gene encodes CDR1 MNHNS and CDR2 SASEGT. This chain's CDR3 is CASSEVGLPYEQYF. CDR3 nucleotide sequence: TGTGCCAGCAGTGAAGTGGGCCTCCCCTACGAGCAGTACTTC.

The chain employs TRBV27 and TRBJ1-1; TRBD1 matches at 7 bases. Trimming took 6 bases from V and 1 from J; bases not matched to a gene: 5. Germline CDR1 is MNHEY and CDR2 is SMNVEV (reference sequence). The CDR3 runs 14 residues. The CDR3 reads CASRGNRGNTEAFF. The CDR3 region has the DNA TGTGCCAGCAGGGGAAACAGGGGGAACACTGAAGCTTTCTTT.

The chain joins TRBV5-6 to TRBJ2-3; weak D call: TRBD1 (6 bases). CDR3 length: 14 residues. Germline loops: CDR1 SGHDT, CDR2 YYEEEE. Trimming left V 2 bases short and J 4 bases short, with 11 bases between. This chain's CDR3 is CASSFWGLADTQYF. CDR3 nucleotide sequence: TGTGCCAGCAGCTTTTGGGGGCTAGCAGATACGCAGTATTTT.

The CDR3 is CASSPQRGAIYEQYF. CDR3 bases: TGTGCCAGCAGTCCCCAGCGGGGGGCTATCTACGAGCAGTACTTC. This chain uses TRBV27 with TRBJ2-7, with 9 bases matching TRBD2. With 5 bases clipped from V and 3 bases from J, the junction kept 8 bases outside the gene matches. CDR3 length: 15 amino acids. The germline CDR1 and CDR2 sequences are MNHEY and SMNVEV (reference sequence).

The chain recombines TRBV4-1 with TRBJ2-3; D is uncertain. V was trimmed by 1 base and J by 6 bases, leaving 11 bases between them. Germline V CDR1 and CDR2: MGHRA, YSYEKL. The CDR3 is made up of 14 amino acids. The CDR3 loop is CASSQVTARDTQYF. DNA of the CDR3: TGCGCCAGCAGCCAAGTTACTGCGCGGGATACGCAGTATTTT.

CDR3 amino acids: CASSSITGNTIYF. CDR3 nucleotides: TGTGCCAGCAGCTCTATAACTGGAAACACCATATATTTT. V and J are TRBV7-9 and TRBJ1-3; unclear D gene. Trimming shortened V by 4 bases and J by 2 bases, and 6 bases separated the two germline ends. This CDR3 is 13 amino acids long. CDR1 and CDR2 from the germline V gene are SEHNR and FQNEAQ (reference sequence). The full variable domain, rest sourced from reference TRBV7-9 and TRBJ1-3, is DTGVSQNPRHKITKRGQNVTFRCDPISEHNRLYWYRQTLGQGPEFLTYFQNEAQLEKSRLLSDRFSAERPKGSFSTLEIQRTEQGDSAMYLCASSSITGNTIYFGEGSWLTVV.

The rearrangement links TRBV6-5 to TRBJ2-7; a possible D gene is TRBD2 (5 bases). Trimming removed 6 bases from V and 0 bases from J, with 15 bases in between. This CDR3 has 15 amino acids. CDR1 is MNHEY, CDR2 SVGAGI, per germline. CDR3 protein: CASRERRGPSYEQYF. Here the CDR3 DNA reads TGTGCCAGCAGGGAACGTCGGGGTCCCTCCTACGAGCAGTACTTC.

The CDR3 loop reads CASTGQFLYGEQYF. CDR3 nucleotides: TGTGCCAGCACGGGACAGTTTCTTTATGGCGAGCAGTACTTC. This rearrangement joins TRBV28 to TRBJ2-7, with 7 bases matching TRBD1. Germline-derived CDR1 and CDR2 are MDHEN and SYDVKM. CDR3 size: 14 residues. V lost 7 bases, J lost 6 bases, and 12 bases stayed unmatched.

V and J are TRBV28 and TRBJ1-5, with D unclear. V was cut by 4 bases and J by 0 bases, with 7 bases left in between. The CDR3 sequence is 14 residues long. The germline V gene encodes CDR1 MDHEN and CDR2 SYDVKM. CDR3 residues: CASSSGYSNQPQHF. CDR3 bases: TGTGCCAGCAGTTCGGGTTATAGCAATCAGCCCCAGCATTTT.

The rearrangement links TRBV5-1 to TRBJ2-7, with D maybe TRBD1 (6 bases). Per germline, CDR1 SGHRS and CDR2 YFSETQ. The CDR3 runs to 15 residues. V gave up 4 bases and J gave up 0 bases, with 14 bases separating them. CDR3 region: CASSRGHRDSYEQYF. CDR3 nucleotides: TGCGCCAGCAGCAGGGGACACAGAGACTCCTACGAGCAGTACTTC.